This TCR beta chain was documented in a study of shared clonotypes between healthy human individuals. Worth noting for this clone: Its target is unknown.

CD45RO negativity and positive selection for CCR7 defined naive CD8 cells, a population that excluded terminally differentiated effector memory CD45RA+ cells. This table comes from immunoSEQ multiplex PCR, and its TCRdb copy is limited to in-frame clones, with some not included. The sample has more than 550,000 clones, 92% seen once. Regarding the study as a whole: For sorted subsets, rarefaction showed incomplete sequencing despite large depth.

Trimming removed 2 bases from V and 2 bases from J; junction bases left unmatched: 9. The CDR3 has 16 amino acids. The V gene's germline CDR1 is MNHEY and CDR2 SMNVEV (reference sequence). The origin of this receptor is a man aged 25 to 40 in good health. The specimen sequenced was naive CD8+ T cells sorted from blood. The gene calls are TRBV27 and TRBJ2-7, with 7 bases matching TRBD2. The CDR3 sequence: CASSLKGLAATYEQYF. Here the CDR3 DNA reads TGTGCCAGCAGTTTAAAAGGTCTAGCGGCCACCTACGAGCAGTACTTC.